The sample holds many counts of the clone carrying this T cell receptor beta chain. As yet, its antigen is unknown. The entry originates in a study of T cells after yellow fever vaccination. Study context: For low cell numbers, libraries were made with SMART-Seq v4 Ultra Low Input.

Trimming at V came to 3 bases and at J to 5 bases, leaving 4 bases not matched to a gene. The CDR3 extends over 14 amino acids. From germline, CDR1 is SGDLS and CDR2 YYNGEE. Making TCR cDNA involved 5'RACE template switching, which added UMIs and a universal primer site. TCRdb ran MiXCR on the 5' RACE reads and lists one entry per CDR3 protein. The data show 100,000 to 150,000 distinct CDR3 sequences, almost 9% seen once. Study results and caveats: It was a small share of clonotypes that appeared in both CD4 and CD8 compartments.

The rearrangement links TRBV9 to TRBJ2-4; 8 bases fit TRBD1. The receptor comes from a young man who received the YFV17D yellow fever vaccine. The sample in question was CD8+ T cells sorted from PBMCs, obtained on the day of the yellow fever booster vaccination. The CDR3, as DNA: TGTGCCAGCAGCGAGGACAGGGACGAAAACATTCAGTACTTC. Translation gives CASSEDRDENIQYF.